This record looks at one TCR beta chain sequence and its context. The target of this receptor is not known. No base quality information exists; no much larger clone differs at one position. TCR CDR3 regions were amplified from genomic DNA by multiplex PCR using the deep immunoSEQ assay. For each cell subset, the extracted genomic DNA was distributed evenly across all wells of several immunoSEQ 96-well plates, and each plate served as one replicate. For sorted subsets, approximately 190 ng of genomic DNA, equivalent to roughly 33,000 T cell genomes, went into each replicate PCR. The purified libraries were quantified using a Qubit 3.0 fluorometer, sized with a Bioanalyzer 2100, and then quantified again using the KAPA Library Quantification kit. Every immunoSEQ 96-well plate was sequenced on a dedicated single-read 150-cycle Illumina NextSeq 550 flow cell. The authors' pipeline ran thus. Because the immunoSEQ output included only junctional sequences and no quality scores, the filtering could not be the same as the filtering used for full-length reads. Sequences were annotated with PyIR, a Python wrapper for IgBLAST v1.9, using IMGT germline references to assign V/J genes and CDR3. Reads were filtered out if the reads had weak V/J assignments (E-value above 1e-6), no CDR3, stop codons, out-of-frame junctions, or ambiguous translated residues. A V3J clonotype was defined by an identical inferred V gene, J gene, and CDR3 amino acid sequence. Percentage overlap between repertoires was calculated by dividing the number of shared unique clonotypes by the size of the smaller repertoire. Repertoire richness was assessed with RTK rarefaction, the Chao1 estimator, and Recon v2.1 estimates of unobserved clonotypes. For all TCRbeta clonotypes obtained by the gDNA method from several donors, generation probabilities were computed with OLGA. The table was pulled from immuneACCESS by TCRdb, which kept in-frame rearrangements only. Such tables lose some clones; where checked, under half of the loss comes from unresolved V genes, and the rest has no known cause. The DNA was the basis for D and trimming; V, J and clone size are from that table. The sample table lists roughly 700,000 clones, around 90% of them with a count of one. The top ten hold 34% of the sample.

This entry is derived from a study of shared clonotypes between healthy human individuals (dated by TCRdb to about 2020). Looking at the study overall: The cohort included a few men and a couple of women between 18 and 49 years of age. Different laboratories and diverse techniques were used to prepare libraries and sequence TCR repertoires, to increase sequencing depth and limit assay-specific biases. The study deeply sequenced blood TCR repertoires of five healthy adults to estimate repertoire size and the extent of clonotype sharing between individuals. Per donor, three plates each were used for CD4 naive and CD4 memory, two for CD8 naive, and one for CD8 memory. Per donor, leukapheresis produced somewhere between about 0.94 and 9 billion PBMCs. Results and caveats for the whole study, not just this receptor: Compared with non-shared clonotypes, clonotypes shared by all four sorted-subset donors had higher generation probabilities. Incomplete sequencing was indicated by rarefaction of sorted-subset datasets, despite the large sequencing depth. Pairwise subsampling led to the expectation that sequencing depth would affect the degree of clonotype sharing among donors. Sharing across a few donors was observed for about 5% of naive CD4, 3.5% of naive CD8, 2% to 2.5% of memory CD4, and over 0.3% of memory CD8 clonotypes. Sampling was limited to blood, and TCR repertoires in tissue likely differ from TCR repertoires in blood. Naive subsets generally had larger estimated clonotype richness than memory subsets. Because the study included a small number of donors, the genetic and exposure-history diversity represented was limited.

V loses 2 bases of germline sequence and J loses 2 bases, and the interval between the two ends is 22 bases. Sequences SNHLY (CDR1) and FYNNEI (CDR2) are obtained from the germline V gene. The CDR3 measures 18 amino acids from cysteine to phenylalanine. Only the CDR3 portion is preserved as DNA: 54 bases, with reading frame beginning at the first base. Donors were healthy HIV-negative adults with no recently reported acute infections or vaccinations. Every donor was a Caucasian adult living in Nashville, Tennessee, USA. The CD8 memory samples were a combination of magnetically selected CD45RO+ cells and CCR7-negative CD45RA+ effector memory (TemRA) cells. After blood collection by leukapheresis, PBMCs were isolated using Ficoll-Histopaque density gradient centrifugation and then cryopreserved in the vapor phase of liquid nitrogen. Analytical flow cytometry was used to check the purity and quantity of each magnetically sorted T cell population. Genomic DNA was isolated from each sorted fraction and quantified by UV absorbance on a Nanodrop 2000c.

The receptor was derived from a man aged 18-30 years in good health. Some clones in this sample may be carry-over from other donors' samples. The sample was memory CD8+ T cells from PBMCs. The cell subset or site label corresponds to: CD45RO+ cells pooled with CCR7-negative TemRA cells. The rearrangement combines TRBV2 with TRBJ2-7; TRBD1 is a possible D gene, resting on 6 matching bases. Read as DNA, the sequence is TGTGCCAGCAGTGAAATCCGTTGGGGGCCACTTAGAGCCTACGAGCAGTACTTC. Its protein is CASSEIRWGPLRAYEQYF.